A selection of T cell receptor beta chains follows, all from one sample in a study of OX40 agonist ivuxolimab in advanced cancers. Produced via immunoSEQ multiplex PCR; TCRdb's table is partial and in-frame only. The data show roughly 99,000 clones, 85% to 95% seen once. Source: CD4+ or CD8+ T cells sorted from blood, taken in a trial of the OX40 agonist ivuxolimab. The receptors shown here come from an adult with an advanced solid tumor such as melanoma, head and neck, liver or kidney cancer. The conserved cysteine and the conserved F or W are not part of the CDR3 here.

>TRBJ1-2|TRBV28
ASSDGTGSGYGYT
>TRBJ2-1|TRBV6-4
ASSPGTSGEGVYNEQF
>TRBJ2-1|TRBV28
ASKASSYNEQF
>TRBJ1-1|TRBV5-1
ASRPGTENTEAF
>TRBJ2-7|TRBV21-1
ASSKRLAKNSYEQY
>TRBJ2-5|TRBV9
ASSVSGRPPGSLGETQY
>TRBJ2-2|TRBV19
ASTILARGSGELF
>TRBJ1-2|TRBV28
ASSLPPGQGPPHGYGYT
>TRBJ2-3|TRBV5-4
ASSSSTSGSPQDTQY
>TRBJ1-2|TRBV7-3
ASSPQTFIFGGYT
>TRBJ2-1|TRBV7-3
ASSLTYTNEQF
>TRBJ2-5|TRBV4-1
ASSQSSGRGQETQY